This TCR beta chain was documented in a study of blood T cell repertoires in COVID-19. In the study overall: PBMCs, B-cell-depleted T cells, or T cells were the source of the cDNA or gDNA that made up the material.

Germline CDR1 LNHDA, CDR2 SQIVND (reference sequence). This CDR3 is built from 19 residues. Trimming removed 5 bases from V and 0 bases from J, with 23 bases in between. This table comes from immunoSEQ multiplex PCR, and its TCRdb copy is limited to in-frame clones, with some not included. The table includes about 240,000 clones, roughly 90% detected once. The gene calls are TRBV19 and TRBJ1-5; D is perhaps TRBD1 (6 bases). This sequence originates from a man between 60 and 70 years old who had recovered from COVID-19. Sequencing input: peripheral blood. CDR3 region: CASSAIDGQRLYSNQPQHF. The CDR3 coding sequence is TGTGCCAGTAGTGCAATAGATGGACAGCGACTTTATAGCAATCAGCCCCAGCATTTT.